The 23 T cell receptor beta chains below come from one sample, sequenced in a study of blood T cells in healthy people across ages. Primers used in a second PCR of about 6 to 11 cycles were a sample-barcoded 5' primer and a J-beta primer mix. From the 5' RACE reads, TCRdb called clonotypes with MiXCR, one entry per CDR3 protein. The sample has around 400,000 distinct CDR3 sequences, about 49% seen once. Sequenced: blood. Source of these receptors: a man aged 55-75 years in good health.

The table lists this clonotype with a few counts. The chain has TRBV29-1 and TRBJ2-1, with TRBD2 identical over 8 bases. The CDR3 covers 13 residues. CDR1 SQVTM and CDR2 ANQGSEA come from the germline V gene. With 7 bases clipped from V and 10 bases from J, the junction kept 12 bases outside the gene matches. As DNA, the CDR3 is TGCAGCGGAGAGCCGGGACTAGGCGTCGAGCAGTTCTTC. This codes for CSGEPGLGVEQFF.

The J gene is TRBJ1-1, the V gene TRBV27; the match to TRBD1 covers 9 bases. The V and J ends lost 3 bases and 1 base, in that order; junction bases with no gene match: 3. CDR3 length: 15 residues. Germline lookup yields CDR1 MNHEY and CDR2 SMNVEV (reference sequence). Written as DNA, the CDR3 is TGTGCCAGCAGTTTCGGGACAGGGTGGAACACTGAAGCTTTCTTT. Protein product: CASSFGTGWNTEAFF.

A note on this clonotype: A much bigger clone sits one base away, suggesting this may be a read error. This rearrangement joins TRBV7-2 to TRBJ2-7; D unresolved. This CDR3 has 13 amino acids. Germline V gives CDR1 SGHTA, CDR2 FQGNSA. Here the CDR3 DNA reads TGTGCCAGCAGTCTCGGACCATCCTACGACCAGTACTTC. Protein sequence: CASSLGPSYDQYF.

This clonotype was detected only a few times. V gene TRBV7-8 combines with J gene TRBJ2-5; 13 bases line up with TRBD2. The CDR3 is made up of 16 amino acids. CDR1 SGHVS and CDR2 FQNEAQ come from the germline V gene. J was trimmed by 7 bases and V by 5 bases; bases with no gene match: 10. DNA of the CDR3: TGTGCCAGCAGCCCGAGACTAGCGGGGGGTCAGGGGACCCAGTACTTC. It codes for CASSPRLAGGQGTQYF.

The chain recombines TRBV20-1 with TRBJ2-7; TRBD2 is a possible D gene (5 bases). Germline CDR1 is DFQATT and CDR2 is SNEGSKA (reference sequence). Trimming stripped 5 bases from V and 6 bases from J, with 17 bases between. This CDR3 is 13 amino acids long. The CDR3 nucleotides read TGCAGTGCTGAGGACGGGAAGGGTCCCGAGCAGTACTTC. This encodes CSAEDGKGPEQYF.

This clonotype came up a few times. The genes are TRBV6-2 or TRBV6-3 and TRBJ2-1; 7 bases match TRBD2. The CDR3 runs to 17 residues. Germline CDR1 is MNHEY and CDR2 is SVGEGT. The J segment lost 5 bases and the V segment lost 6 bases, leaving 16 bases of the junction unmatched. The CDR3, as DNA: TGTGCCAGCAGCTCCCTTTATAGCGGGCCCGGGAACAATGAGCAGTTCTTC. The encoded protein is CASSSLYSGPGNNEQFF.

CDR3 DNA sequence: TGTGCCAGCAGCCAAGATAGGGGGGGGGGTAGGGATACGCAGTATTTT. It translates to CASSQDRGGGRDTQYF. The rearrangement joins TRBV3-1 to TRBJ2-3; D is perhaps TRBD2 (7 bases). Germline V gives CDR1 LGHDT, CDR2 YNNKEL (reference sequence). The CDR3 spans 16 residues. The V and J ends lost 0 bases and 6 bases respectively, with 16 bases between them.

This clonotype came up once. The chain has TRBV14 and TRBJ1-4; the D is unclear. This CDR3 region has 15 residues. Deletions cut 1 base from V and 8 bases from J, with 14 bases between. Looked up from germline, CDR1 is SGHDN and CDR2 is FVKESK. CDR3: CASSQGLQYGEKLFF. The CDR3 coding sequence is TGTGCCAGCAGCCAAGGACTACAGTATGGGGAAAAACTGTTTTTT.

This clonotype has just a few counts. V usage is TRBV20-1 and J usage is TRBJ2-7, with D uncertain. The V end lost 6 bases, the J end lost 0 bases, and 15 bases lay between the germline ends. The CDR3 is 14 amino acids. Germline V CDR1 and CDR2: DFQATT, SNEGSKA (reference sequence). The CDR3 here is CSAHDPGSSYEQYF. The CDR3 DNA is TGCAGTGCCCACGATCCGGGCAGCTCCTACGAGCAGTACTTC.

The rearrangement joins TRBV20-1 to TRBJ2-7; a weak D match, TRBD2 (7 bases). Germline V gene sequence: CDR1 DFQATT, CDR2 SNEGSKA (reference sequence). The CDR3 is 15 residues long. The ends were cut back, 6 bases at V and 0 bases at J, with 18 bases in the middle. CDR3 amino acids: CSAPLGGGISYEQYF. The CDR3 DNA is TGCAGTGCCCCCCTAGGGGGAGGGATCTCCTACGAGCAGTACTTC.

The rearrangement joins TRBV6-6 to TRBJ2-3; D is unclear. Germline V lookup: CDR1 MNHNY, CDR2 SVGAGI (reference sequence). The CDR3 is 11 residues long. The germline V and J ends were trimmed by 7 bases and 0 bases, with 2 bases remaining between them. The CDR3 DNA sequence: TGTGCCAGCAAAAGCACAGATACGCAGTATTTT. Translated, it gives CASKSTDTQYF.

The V call is TRBV2, the J call TRBJ1-1; 11 nucleotides match TRBD1. The CDR3 is made up of 13 amino acids. CDR1 is SNHLY, CDR2 FYNNEI, per germline. Losses at the gene ends were 6 bases for V and 6 bases for J; bases not matched to a gene: 3. The CDR3 DNA follows: TGTGCCAGCAGGGACAGGGGGCGATCTGAAGCTTTCTTT. This gives the protein CASRDRGRSEAFF.

This clonotype was seen a few times. V and J are TRBV20-1 and TRBJ2-7, with D unclear. The germline V gene encodes CDR1 DFQATT and CDR2 SNEGSKA (reference sequence). Trimming left V 1 base short and J 0 bases short, with 7 bases between. CDR3 size: 13 residues. As DNA, the CDR3 is TGCAGTGCTAGAGCGGAAGACTCCTACGAGCAGTACTTC. It encodes CSARAEDSYEQYF.

This clonotype was seen more than once but under ten times. The rearrangement links TRBV7-9 to TRBJ2-1; 11 positions match TRBD2. After removal of 6 bases from V and 3 bases from J, the junction contained 7 bases not matched to a gene. The CDR3 spans 16 residues. Germline V gene data show CDR1 as SEHNR and CDR2 as FQNEAQ (reference sequence). Written as DNA, the CDR3 is TGTGCCAGCAGGCCCACTACTAGCGGGAGCTACAATGAGCAGTTCTTC. Protein: CASRPTTSGSYNEQFF.

This chain joins TRBV12-3 or TRBV12-4 and TRBJ2-1, with 16 bases lining up with TRBD2. J gave up 2 bases and V 6 bases, and 7 bases lay outside the gene matches. This CDR3 is built from 18 residues. The CDR3 bases are TGTGCCAGCAGGAAACGGGGGACTAGCGGGAGGGCCTACAATGAGCAGTTCTTC. The encoded protein is CASRKRGTSGRAYNEQFF.

The table lists this clonotype with a few counts. The chain has TRBV29-1 and TRBJ2-3; D not resolved. CDR3 length: 13 amino acids. V lost 6 bases, J lost 0 bases, and 10 bases lay in between. CDR1 SQVTM and CDR2 ANQGSEA come from the germline V gene. The CDR3 sequence: CSVATSSTDTQYF. The CDR3 DNA follows: TGCAGCGTGGCAACCTCTAGCACAGATACGCAGTATTTT.

The sample holds a few counts of this clonotype. The rearrangement uses TRBV5-1 and TRBJ2-3; tentative D call: TRBD2 (6 bases). CDR3 length equals 15 residues. Germline CDR1 SGHRS, CDR2 YFSETQ. V lost 6 bases and J 6 bases, leaving 20 bases between the germline ends. The CDR3 here is CASTPRDSGQDTQYF. Here the CDR3 DNA reads TGCGCCAGCACCCCCCGGGATAGCGGTCAGGATACGCAGTATTTT.

The chain has TRBV28 and TRBJ2-5, with D unresolved. The J call may be faulty, since TRBJ2-7 better matches the DNA end. The germline CDR1 and CDR2 sequences are MDHEN and SYDVKM. The CDR3 totals 11 residues. This chain's CDR3 is CASGGRYEQYF. The CDR3, as DNA: TGTGCCAGCGGTGGTCGGTACGAGCAGTACTTC.

The gene calls are TRBV20-1 and TRBJ1-2, with TRBD1 matching over 9 bases. Germline CDR1 is DFQATT and CDR2 is SNEGSKA (reference sequence). V gave up 1 base and J gave up 4 bases; unmatched junction bases: 7. The CDR3 is made up of 15 amino acids. The DNA of the CDR3 is TGCAGTGCTAGAGGAGGGGGACAGGGTGTCTATGGCTACACCTTC. As protein: CSARGGGQGVYGYTF.

J is TRBJ1-1 and V is TRBV6-4, with TRBD1 matching 10 bases. CDR1 and CDR2 (germline): MRHNA, SNTAGT. The CDR3 covers 15 residues. V was clipped by 6 bases and J by 3 bases; unmatched bases: 7. The CDR3 loop reads CASSLDRGVYTEAFF. The CDR3 coding sequence is TGTGCCAGCAGCCTGGACAGGGGGGTGTACACTGAAGCTTTCTTT.

Of note for this clonotype: Given a much more abundant clone one base away, this may be a read error. The J gene is TRBJ1-1, the V gene TRBV9; a possible D gene is TRBD1 (5 bases). This CDR3 has 14 residues. Trimming pared 3 bases from V and 0 bases from J, leaving 9 bases between. Germline V gene sequence: CDR1 SGDLS, CDR2 YYNGEE. CDR3 coding DNA: TGTGCCAGCAGCGGACGACAGTTGAACACTGAAGCTTTCTTT. Protein: CASSGRQLNTEAFF.

The chain links TRBV29-1 to TRBJ1-1; tentative D call: TRBD1 (5 bases). V gave up 7 bases and J gave up 0 bases, with 12 bases separating them. This CDR3 has 13 amino acids. Per germline, CDR1 SQVTM and CDR2 ANQGSEA. For the CDR3, the DNA is TGCAGCGCTAGGAGGGGTCTGAACACTGAAGCTTTCTTT. Its protein product is CSARRGLNTEAFF. The variable domain in full, with the rest retrieved from reference TRBV29-1 and TRBJ1-1, is SAVISQKPSRDICQRGTSLTIQCQVDSQVTMMFWYRQQPGQSLTLIATANQGSEATYESGFVIDKFPISRPNLTFSTLTVSNMSPEDSSIYLCSARRGLNTEAFFGQGTRLTVV.

The genes are TRBV28 and TRBJ2-5; D gene unclear. Germline lookup yields CDR1 MDHEN and CDR2 SYDVKM. V lost 5 bases to trimming and J lost 1 base, with 11 bases between them. The CDR3 is made up of 14 amino acids. CDR3 DNA sequence: TGTGCCAGCAGTACTCGAAGGCCCCAAGAGACCCAGTACTTC. This encodes CASSTRRPQETQYF.